Sequencing of this T cell receptor (beta chain) was carried out in a study of cytomegalovirus exposure and HLA in healthy donors. Study results and limitations: Later analysis associated a missense DCLRE1C variant with TCR beta V- and J-gene trimming.

About this clone itself: The antigen is unknown.

60 Vbeta and 13 Jbeta primers were used in PCR. Assay used: immunoSEQ multiplex PCR; TCRdb lists only in-frame clones, some missing. Of roughly 160,000 clones in the sample, about 80% were seen once. The ends lost 5 bases at V and 4 bases at J; junction bases unmatched: 4. This CDR3 contains 15 residues. In germline, CDR1 is SGHNT, CDR2 YENEEA. This TCR came from a man aged 35-49 years in good health and CMV-seronegative. Sequencing was done on a sample of PBMCs. V gene TRBV11-3 combines with J gene TRBJ2-1, with 11 nucleotides matching TRBD2. The chain's CDR3 is CASSTRLAGYNEQFF. For the CDR3, the DNA is TGTGCCAGCAGCACTCGACTAGCGGGGTACAATGAGCAGTTCTTC.